One sample yielded the 5 T cell receptor beta chains listed below, sequenced in a study of technical replicates of blood from a few donors. Sequenced by immunoSEQ multiplex PCR; TCRdb stores in-frame clones only, minus some. This sample has 25,000 to 40,000 clones, with more than 90% found just once. The specimen sequenced was PBMCs. These receptors were taken from a human donor in good health. Some clones in this sample may be carry-over from other donors' samples.

V gene TRBV18 combines with J gene TRBJ2-7; weak D call: TRBD2 (5 bases). The ends were cut back, 2 bases at V and 3 bases at J, with 5 bases in the middle. Germline V gene data show CDR1 as KGHSH and CDR2 as LQKENI. The CDR3 extends over 12 amino acids. The CDR3 coding sequence is TGTGCCAGCTCACCAACTAGCTACGAGCAGTACTTC. Translated: CASSPTSYEQYF.

The gene calls are TRBV5-1 and TRBJ1-6; the D gene is possibly TRBD1 (5 bases). Germline V gene lookup returns CDR1 SGHRS and CDR2 YFSETQ. CDR3 length: 15 residues. With 4 bases removed from V and 6 bases from J, the gap between germline ends came to 14 bases. CDR3 DNA sequence: TGCGCCAGCAGCCGGGGGGTGACAGCTAATTCACCCCTCCACTTT. It translates to CASSRGVTANSPLHF.

The rearrangement joins TRBV29-1 to TRBJ1-2; 9 positions agree with TRBD1. J gave up 4 bases and V 6 bases, and 6 bases lay outside the gene matches. This CDR3 is built from 13 residues. Germline V gene lookup returns CDR1 SQVTM and CDR2 ANQGSEA. CDR3 protein: CSVADRGSYGYTF. The CDR3 DNA reads as TGCAGCGTGGCGGACAGGGGTTCCTATGGCTACACCTTC.

The chain uses TRBV7-8 and TRBJ1-5, with D maybe TRBD1 (6 bases). The V end was cut by 1 base, the J end by 3 bases, with 10 bases between. This CDR3 has 15 amino acids. The germline V gene has CDR1 SGHVS and CDR2 FQNEAQ. The CDR3 protein is CASSLDTGHNQPQHF. The CDR3 DNA follows: TGTGCCAGCAGCTTAGATACGGGACACAATCAGCCCCAGCATTTT.

This chain joins TRBV6-5 and TRBJ2-1, with 8 bases that match TRBD2. J was trimmed by 12 bases and V by 4 bases; bases with no gene match: 5. The length of the CDR3 is 12 residues. Germline V gene lookup returns CDR1 MNHEY and CDR2 SVGAGI. The CDR3 DNA reads as TGTGCCAGCAGTTCCCGTACTAGCGGGCAGTTCTTC. Its protein is CASSSRTSGQFF.